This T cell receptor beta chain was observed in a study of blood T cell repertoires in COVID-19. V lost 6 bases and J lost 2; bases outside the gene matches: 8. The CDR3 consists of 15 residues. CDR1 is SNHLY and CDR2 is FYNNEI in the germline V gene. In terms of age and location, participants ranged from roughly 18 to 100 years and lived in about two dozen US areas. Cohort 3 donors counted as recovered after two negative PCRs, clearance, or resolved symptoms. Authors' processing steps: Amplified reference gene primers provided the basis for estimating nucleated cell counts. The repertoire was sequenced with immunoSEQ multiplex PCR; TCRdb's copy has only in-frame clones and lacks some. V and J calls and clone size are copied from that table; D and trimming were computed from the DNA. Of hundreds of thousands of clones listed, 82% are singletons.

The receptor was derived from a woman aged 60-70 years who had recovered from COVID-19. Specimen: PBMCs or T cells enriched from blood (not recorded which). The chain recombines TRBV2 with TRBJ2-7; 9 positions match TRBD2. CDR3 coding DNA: TGTGCCAGCAGGACGACTAGCGGAAGAACCTACGAGCAGTACTTC. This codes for CASRTTSGRTYEQYF.